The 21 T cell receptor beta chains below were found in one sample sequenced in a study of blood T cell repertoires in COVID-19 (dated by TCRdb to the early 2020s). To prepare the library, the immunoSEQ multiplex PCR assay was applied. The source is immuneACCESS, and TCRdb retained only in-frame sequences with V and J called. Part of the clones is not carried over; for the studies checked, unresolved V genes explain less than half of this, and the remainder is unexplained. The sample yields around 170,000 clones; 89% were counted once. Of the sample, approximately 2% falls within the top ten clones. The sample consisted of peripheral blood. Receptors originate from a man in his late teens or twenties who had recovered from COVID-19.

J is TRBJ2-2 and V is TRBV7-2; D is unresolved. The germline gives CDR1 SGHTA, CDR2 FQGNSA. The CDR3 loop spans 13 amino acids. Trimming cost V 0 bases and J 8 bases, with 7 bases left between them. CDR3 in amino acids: CASSLAVSGELFF. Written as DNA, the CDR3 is TGTGCCAGCAGCTTAGCCGTTTCTGGGGAGCTGTTTTTT.

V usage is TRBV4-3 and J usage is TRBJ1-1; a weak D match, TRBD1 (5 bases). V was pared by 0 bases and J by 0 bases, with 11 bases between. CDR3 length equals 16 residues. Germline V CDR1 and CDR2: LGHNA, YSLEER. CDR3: CASSQDSTGLNTEAFF. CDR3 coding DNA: TGCGCCAGCAGCCAAGATAGTACAGGTTTGAACACTGAAGCTTTCTTT.

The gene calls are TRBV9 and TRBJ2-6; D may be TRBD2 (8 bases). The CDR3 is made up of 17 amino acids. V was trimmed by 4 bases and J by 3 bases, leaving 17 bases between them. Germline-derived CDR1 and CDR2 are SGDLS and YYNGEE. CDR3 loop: CASSSREGALGANVLTF. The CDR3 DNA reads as TGTGCCAGCAGCTCCCGGGAGGGGGCGCTTGGGGCCAACGTCCTGACTTTC. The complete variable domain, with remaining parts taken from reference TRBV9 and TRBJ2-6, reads DSGVTQTPKHLITATGQRVTLRCSPRSGDLSVYWYQQSLDQGLQFLIQYYNGEERAKGNILERFSAQQFPDLHSELNLSSLELGDSALYFCASSSREGALGANVLTFGAGSRLTVL.

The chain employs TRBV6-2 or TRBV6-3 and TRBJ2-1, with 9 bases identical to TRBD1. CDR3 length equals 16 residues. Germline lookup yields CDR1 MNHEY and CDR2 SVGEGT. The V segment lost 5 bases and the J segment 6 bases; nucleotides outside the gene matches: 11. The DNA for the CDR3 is TGTGCCAGCAGTACAACCGGGACAGGGCTTTTCAATGAGCAGTTCTTC. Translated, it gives CASSTTGTGLFNEQFF.

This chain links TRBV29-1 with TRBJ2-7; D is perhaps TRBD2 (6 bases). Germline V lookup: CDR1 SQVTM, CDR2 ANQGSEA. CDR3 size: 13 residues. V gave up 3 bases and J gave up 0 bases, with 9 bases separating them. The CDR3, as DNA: TGCAGCGTTGAGGGCGGGGACTCCTACGAGCAGTACTTC. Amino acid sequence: CSVEGGDSYEQYF.

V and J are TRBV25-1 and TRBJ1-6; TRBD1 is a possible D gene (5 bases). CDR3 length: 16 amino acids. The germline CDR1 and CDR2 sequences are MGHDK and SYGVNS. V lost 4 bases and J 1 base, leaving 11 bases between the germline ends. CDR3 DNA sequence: TGTGCCAGCAGTGCACGGGGGGAGTCCTATAATTCACCCCTCCACTTT. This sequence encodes CASSARGESYNSPLHF.

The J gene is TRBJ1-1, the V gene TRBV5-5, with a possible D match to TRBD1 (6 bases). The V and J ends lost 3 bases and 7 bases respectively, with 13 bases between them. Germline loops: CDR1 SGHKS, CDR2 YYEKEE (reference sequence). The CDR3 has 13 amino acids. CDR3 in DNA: TGTGCCAGCAGCTCCACAACAGGGATTGAAGCTTTCTTT. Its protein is CASSSTTGIEAFF.

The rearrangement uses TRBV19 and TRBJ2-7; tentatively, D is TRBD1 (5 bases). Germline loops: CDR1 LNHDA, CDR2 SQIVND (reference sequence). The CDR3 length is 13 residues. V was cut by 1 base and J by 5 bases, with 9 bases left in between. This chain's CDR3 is CASSIGQGNEQYF. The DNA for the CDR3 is TGTGCCAGTAGTATAGGCCAGGGTAACGAGCAGTACTTC.

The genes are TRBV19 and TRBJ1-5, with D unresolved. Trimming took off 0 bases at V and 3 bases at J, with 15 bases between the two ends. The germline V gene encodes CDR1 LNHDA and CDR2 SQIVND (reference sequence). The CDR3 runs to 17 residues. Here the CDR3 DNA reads TGTGCCAGTAGTATAGATCATCGGCGGGGTTCCAATCAGCCCCAGCATTTT. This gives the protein CASSIDHRRGSNQPQHF.

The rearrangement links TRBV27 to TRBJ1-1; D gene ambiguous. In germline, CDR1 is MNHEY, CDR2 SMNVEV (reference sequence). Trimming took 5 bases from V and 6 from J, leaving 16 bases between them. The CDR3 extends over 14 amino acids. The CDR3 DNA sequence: TGTGCCAGCAGTATTACCGAGGATTGGGCTGAAGCTTTCTTT. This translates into CASSITEDWAEAFF.

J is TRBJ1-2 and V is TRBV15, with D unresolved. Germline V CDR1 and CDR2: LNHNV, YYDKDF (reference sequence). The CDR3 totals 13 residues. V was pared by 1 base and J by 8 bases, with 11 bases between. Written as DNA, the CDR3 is TGTGCCACCAGCAGAGGGGAGGTCGGGGGCTACACCTTC. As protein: CATSRGEVGGYTF.

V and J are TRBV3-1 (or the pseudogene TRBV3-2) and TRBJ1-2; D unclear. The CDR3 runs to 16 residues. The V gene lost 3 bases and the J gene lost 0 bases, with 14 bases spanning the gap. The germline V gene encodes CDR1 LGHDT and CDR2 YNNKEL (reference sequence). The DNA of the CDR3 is TGTGCCAGCAGCCAGTCGTCGAGCTTTACTAACTATGGCTACACCTTC. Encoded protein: CASSQSSSFTNYGYTF.

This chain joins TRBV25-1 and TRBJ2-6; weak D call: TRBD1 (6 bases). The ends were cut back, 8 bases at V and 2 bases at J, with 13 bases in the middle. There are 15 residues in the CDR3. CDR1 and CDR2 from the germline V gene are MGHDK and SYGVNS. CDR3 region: CASERGWAGANVLTF. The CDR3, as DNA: TGTGCCAGCGAAAGGGGGTGGGCTGGGGCCAACGTCCTGACTTTC.

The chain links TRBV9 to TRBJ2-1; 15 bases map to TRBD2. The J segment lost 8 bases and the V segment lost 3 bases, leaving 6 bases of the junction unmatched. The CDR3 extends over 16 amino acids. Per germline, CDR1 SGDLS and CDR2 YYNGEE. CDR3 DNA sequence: TGTGCCAGCAGCGCAGGGACTAGCGGGAGGTTAGATGAGCAGTTCTTC. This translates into CASSAGTSGRLDEQFF.

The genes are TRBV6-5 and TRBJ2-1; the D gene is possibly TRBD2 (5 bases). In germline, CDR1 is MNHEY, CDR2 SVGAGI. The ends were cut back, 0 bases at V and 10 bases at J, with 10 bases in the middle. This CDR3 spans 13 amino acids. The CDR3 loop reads CASSYSIRGEQFF. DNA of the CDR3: TGTGCCAGCAGTTACTCGATACGGGGAGAGCAGTTCTTC.

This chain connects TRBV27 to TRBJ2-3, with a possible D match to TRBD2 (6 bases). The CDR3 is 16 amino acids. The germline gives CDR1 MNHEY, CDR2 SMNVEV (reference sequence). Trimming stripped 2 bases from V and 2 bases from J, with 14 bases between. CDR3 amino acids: CASSLKKIAVTDTQYF. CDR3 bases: TGTGCCAGCAGTTTAAAGAAGATAGCGGTCACAGATACGCAGTATTTT.

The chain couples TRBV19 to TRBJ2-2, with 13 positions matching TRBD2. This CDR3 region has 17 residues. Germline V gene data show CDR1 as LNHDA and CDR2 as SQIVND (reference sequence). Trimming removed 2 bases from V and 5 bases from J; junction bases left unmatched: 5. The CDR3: CASSITSGRASTGELFF. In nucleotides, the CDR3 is TGTGCCAGTAGTATAACTAGCGGGAGGGCCTCGACCGGGGAGCTGTTTTTT.

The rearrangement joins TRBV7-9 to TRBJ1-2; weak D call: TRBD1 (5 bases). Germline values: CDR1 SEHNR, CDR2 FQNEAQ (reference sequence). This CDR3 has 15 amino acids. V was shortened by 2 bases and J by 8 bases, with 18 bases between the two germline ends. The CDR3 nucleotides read TGTGCCAGCAGCTTAATACAGGACACTCATTGGGGCTACACCTTC. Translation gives CASSLIQDTHWGYTF.

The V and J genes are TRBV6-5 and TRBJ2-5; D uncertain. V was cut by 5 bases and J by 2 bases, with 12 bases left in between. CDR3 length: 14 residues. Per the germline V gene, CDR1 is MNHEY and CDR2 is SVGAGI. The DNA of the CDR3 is TGTGCCAGCAGTCGCGACCGGGTTCAAGAGACCCAGTACTTC. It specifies CASSRDRVQETQYF.

The CDR3: CAWSVAGGLQPQHF. In nucleotides, the CDR3 is TGTGCCTGGAGTGTAGCGGGGGGCCTCCAGCCCCAGCATTTT. J is TRBJ1-5 and V is TRBV30, with D perhaps matching TRBD1 (6 bases). Trimming pared 0 bases from V and 7 bases from J, leaving 13 bases between. The germline CDR1 and CDR2 sequences are GTSNPN and SVGIG (reference sequence). The CDR3 sequence is 14 residues long.

The CDR3 loop is CASSSRTAANTEAFF. CDR3 nucleotide sequence: TGCGCCAGCAGCTCGAGGACAGCAGCGAACACTGAAGCTTTCTTT. The V gene is TRBV5-1, the J gene TRBJ1-1, with D tentatively TRBD1 (6 bases). This CDR3 is 15 amino acids long. Trimming left V 3 bases short and J 1 base short, with 13 bases between. Germline CDR1 reads SGHRS; CDR2 reads YFSETQ.